The source of this T cell receptor beta chain is a study of blood T cell repertoires in COVID-19. Only in-frame clones appear in the TCRdb table, and some are missing; sequencing was by immunoSEQ multiplex PCR. Here the sample spans tens of thousands of clones, more than 75% being singletons. From germline, CDR1 is LNHDA and CDR2 SQIVND (reference sequence). V gave up 7 bases and J gave up 8 bases, with 17 bases separating them. The CDR3 extends over 13 amino acids. The sequenced sample was peripheral blood. The receptor's source is a man aged 40-50 years with COVID-19, enrolled during active disease. The chain has TRBV19 and TRBJ1-2, with D perhaps matching TRBD1 (5 bases). DNA for the CDR3: TGTGCCAGTACCACCAGGGATTTGAGCGGCTACACCTTC. Encoded protein: CASTTRDLSGYTF.